A single sample is the source of the 23 T cell receptor beta chains below, sequenced in a study of OX40 agonist ivuxolimab in advanced cancers. Using immunoSEQ multiplex PCR, the repertoire was profiled, and TCRdb retains in-frame clones only, with some absent. The table has roughly 56,000 clones, 82% seen once. This material consisted of CD4+ or CD8+ T cells sorted from blood, taken in a trial of the OX40 agonist ivuxolimab. These receptors were taken from an adult with an advanced solid tumor such as melanoma, head and neck, liver or kidney cancer.

The chain is built from TRBV6-1 and TRBJ1-1; D uncertain. The CDR3 sequence is 13 residues long. The germline gives CDR1 MNHNS, CDR2 SASEGT. V was pared by 6 bases and J by 1 base, with 9 bases between. CDR3 in DNA: TGTGCCAGCAGGAGGGAGAAGAACACTGAAGCTTTCTTT. This codes for CASRREKNTEAFF.

This clone is labeled medium-sized. This chain joins TRBV4-2 and TRBJ1-4; 9 bases are a match to TRBD1. Per germline, CDR1 LGHNA and CDR2 YNFKEQ. The junction had 9 bases not matched to a gene; V was cut back by 8 bases and J by 2 bases. This CDR3 spans 16 amino acids. CDR3 region: CASGNRGLGTNEKLFF. Written as DNA, the CDR3 is TGTGCCAGCGGAAACAGGGGGCTAGGGACTAATGAAAAACTGTTTTTT.

The chain carries TRBV9 and TRBJ2-7; D remains ambiguous. CDR1 SGDLS and CDR2 YYNGEE come from the germline V gene. The CDR3 contains 14 residues. Trimming removed 0 bases from V and 1 base from J, with 8 bases in between. The chain's CDR3 is CASSVGLLSYEQYF. CDR3 bases: TGTGCCAGCAGCGTAGGACTTCTATCCTACGAGCAGTACTTC. Full variable domain (missing parts from reference TRBV9 and TRBJ2-7): DSGVTQTPKHLITATGQRVTLRCSPRSGDLSVYWYQQSLDQGLQFLIQYYNGEERAKGNILERFSAQQFPDLHSELNLSSLELGDSALYFCASSVGLLSYEQYFGPGTRLTVT.

The chain joins TRBV12-5 to TRBJ1-6; D remains unclear. CDR1 is LGHNT and CDR2 is FRNRAP in the germline V gene. The CDR3 is 17 amino acids. Trimming shortened V by 0 bases and J by 2 bases, and 11 bases separated the two germline ends. DNA of the CDR3: TGTGCTAGTGGTTTGGTAGTGTCGGGCGCCTATAATTCACCCCTCCACTTT. Amino acid sequence: CASGLVVSGAYNSPLHF.

The chain couples TRBV6-5 to TRBJ2-7; D not certain. V was trimmed by 7 bases and J by 1 base, leaving 8 bases between them. This CDR3 region has 12 residues. Germline values: CDR1 MNHEY, CDR2 SVGAGI. CDR3 bases: TGTGCCAGCACAGCACAGTCCTACGAGCAGTACTTC. This sequence encodes CASTAQSYEQYF.

This clone is a singleton in its sample. The CDR3 coding sequence is TGCAGCGTCCGACAGGGATCGAACACTGAAGCTTTCTTT. This encodes CSVRQGSNTEAFF. This chain links TRBV29-1 with TRBJ1-1; 7 nucleotides agree with TRBD1. V was clipped by 6 bases and J by 1 base; unmatched bases: 5. The CDR3 covers 13 residues. The germline V gene encodes CDR1 SQVTM and CDR2 ANQGSEA.

J is TRBJ1-6 and V is TRBV19; tentative D call: TRBD1 (5 bases). Germline values: CDR1 LNHDA, CDR2 SQIVND (reference sequence). V was clipped by 0 bases and J by 7 bases, with 19 bases between them. The CDR3 runs 18 residues. CDR3 sequence: CASSIEFWRGSRNSPLHF. CDR3 nucleotides: TGTGCCAGTAGTATAGAGTTTTGGAGGGGTAGTAGGAATTCACCCCTCCACTTT.

CDR3 DNA: TGTGCCAGCAGCGACAGGACAGGGGCCGGGCCCCAGCATTTT. Residues: CASSDRTGAGPQHF. This rearrangement joins TRBV4-2 to TRBJ1-5, with 9 bases matching TRBD1. This CDR3 comprises 14 residues. Germline V lookup: CDR1 LGHNA, CDR2 YNFKEQ. The V segment lost 5 bases and the J segment 9 bases; nucleotides outside the gene matches: 8.

CDR3 protein: CASTLRRSYGYTF. CDR3 nucleotide sequence: TGTGCCAGCACCCTTCGGCGCAGCTATGGCTACACCTTC. V is TRBV28 and J is TRBJ1-2; D not resolved. This CDR3 has 13 residues. Per germline, CDR1 MDHEN and CDR2 SYDVKM. Trimming removed 7 bases from V and 4 bases from J, with 13 bases in between.

J is TRBJ2-6 and V is TRBV11-2; TRBD2 aligns across 12 bases. CDR3 length equals 19 residues. Germline V gene sequence: CDR1 SGHAT, CDR2 FQNNGV. V lost 2 bases to trimming and J lost 1 base; unmatched junction nucleotides: 6. CDR3 in amino acids: CASSLRTSGVKSGANVLTF. The CDR3 nucleotides read TGTGCCAGCAGCTTAAGGACTAGCGGGGTAAAATCTGGGGCCAACGTCCTGACTTTC. Full variable domain (missing parts from reference TRBV11-2 and TRBJ2-6): EAGVAQSPRYKIIEKRQSVAFWCNPISGHATLYWYQQILGQGPKLLIQFQNNGVVDDSQLPKDRFSAERLKGVDSTLKIQPAKLEDSAVYLCASSLRTSGVKSGANVLTFGAGSRLTVL.

This clone occurred a few times. CDR3 DNA: TGTGCCAGCAGCACGAGGGTTTACAATGAGCAGTTCTTC. Its protein is CASSTRVYNEQFF. The chain links TRBV14 to TRBJ2-1, with a tentative D call TRBD2 (5 bases). Trimming cost V 5 bases and J 4 bases, with 9 bases left between them. Germline CDR1 is SGHDN and CDR2 is FVKESK. The CDR3 spans 13 residues.

The chain has TRBV7-2 and TRBJ2-3, with 10 bases identical to TRBD2. CDR3 length: 15 amino acids. From germline, CDR1 is SGHTA and CDR2 FQGNSA. V lost 6 bases and J lost 4; bases outside the gene matches: 7. The CDR3: CASSYERGGPDTQYF. The CDR3 nucleotides are TGTGCCAGCAGTTACGAGCGGGGGGGCCCAGATACGCAGTATTTT.

This clone was seen only a few times. The V call is TRBV5-4, the J call TRBJ2-2, with TRBD2 matching over 13 bases. This CDR3 has 17 amino acids. Germline CDR1 is SGHNT and CDR2 is YYREEE (reference sequence). Losses at the gene ends were 0 bases for V and 5 bases for J; bases not matched to a gene: 4. CDR3 in DNA: TGTGCCAGCAGCTTGGGACTAGCGGGGGGAAAAACCGGGGAGCTGTTTTTT. It encodes CASSLGLAGGKTGELFF.

This chain connects TRBV19 to TRBJ2-7, with 8 positions matching TRBD1. The CDR3 loop spans 13 amino acids. V lost 3 bases and J lost 4; bases outside the gene matches: 2. CDR1 is LNHDA, CDR2 SQIVND, per germline (reference sequence). CDR3 amino acids: CASSIGTGYEQYF. The CDR3 DNA reads TGTGCCAGTAGTATTGGGACAGGTTACGAGCAGTACTTC.

Notes on this clone: An end of the junction does not agree with germline; a read error may underlie this. The chain couples TRBV11-2 to TRBJ1-2, with D possibly being TRBD1 (5 bases). Per the germline V gene, CDR1 is SGHAT and CDR2 is FQNNGV. The CDR3 runs to 12 residues. The CDR3 nucleotides are TGTGCCAGCAGTTTAGGGGACTATGGCTACACCTTC. It codes for CASSLGDYGYTF. Together with reference TRBV11-2 and TRBJ1-2, the CDR3 gives the full variable domain: EAGVAQSPRYKIIEKRQSVAFWCNPISGHATLYWYQQILGQGPKLLIQFQNNGVVDDSQLPKDRFSAERLKGVDSTLKIQPAKLEDSAVYLCASSLGDYGYTFGSGTRLTVV.

A single count supports this clone. The chain is built from TRBV5-1 and TRBJ1-1; D is possibly TRBD1 (6 bases). This CDR3 spans 14 amino acids. Trimming shortened V by 1 base and J by 5 bases, and 12 bases separated the two germline ends. CDR1 is SGHRS, CDR2 YFSETQ, per germline. In nucleotides, the CDR3 is TGCGCCAGCAGCTTGATGGGGGCGCGTACTGAAGCTTTCTTT. Translating it yields CASSLMGARTEAFF.

The V gene is TRBV9, the J gene TRBJ1-1; D possibly corresponds to TRBD1 (6 bases). The germline V gene encodes CDR1 SGDLS and CDR2 YYNGEE. The germline V and J ends were trimmed by 6 bases and 1 base, with 13 bases remaining between them. The CDR3 is made up of 14 amino acids. The CDR3, as DNA: TGTGCCAGCACCCCGGACAGACAGAACACTGAAGCTTTCTTT. This encodes CASTPDRQNTEAFF.

The chain is built from TRBV7-3 and TRBJ2-2; 13 positions match TRBD2. The CDR3 has 16 amino acids. V was clipped by 4 bases and J by 4 bases; unmatched bases: 3. Germline-derived CDR1 and CDR2 are SGHTA and FQGTGA. The CDR3 DNA reads as TGTGCCAGCAGCTCCACTAGCGGGAGGGTCACCGGGGAGCTGTTTTTT. Its protein product is CASSSTSGRVTGELFF.

The rearrangement joins TRBV25-1 to TRBJ2-1, with 8 bases fitting TRBD1. Germline loops: CDR1 MGHDK, CDR2 SYGVNS. The CDR3 consists of 13 residues. Unmatched junction bases numbered 8, after V lost 8 bases and J lost 8 bases. The CDR3 DNA follows: TGTGCCAGCCTTTCGGACAGGGTGGATGAGCAGTTCTTC. Translated: CASLSDRVDEQFF. Supplemented by reference TRBV25-1 and TRBJ2-1, the full variable domain reads EADIYQTPRYLVIGTGKKITLECSQTMGHDKMYWYQQDPGMELHLIHYSYGVNSTEKGDLSSESTVSRIRTEHFPLTLESARPSHTSQYLCASLSDRVDEQFFGPGTRLTVL.

This clone was found a few times. The rearrangement links TRBV7-7 to TRBJ2-5, with TRBD1 matching over 9 bases. CDR1 is SSHAT, CDR2 FNYEAQ, per germline (reference sequence). CDR3 length: 16 amino acids. Germline trimming cut 5 bases from V and 3 bases from J; bases unmatched to any gene: 10. The CDR3 DNA is TGTGCCAGCAGCCCTCGCGCATGGACAGGGGAAGAGACCCAGTACTTC. Its protein is CASSPRAWTGEETQYF.

The V and J genes are TRBV7-2 and TRBJ1-4; D might be TRBD1 (6 bases). The CDR3 extends over 15 amino acids. V was trimmed by 3 bases and J by 3 bases, leaving 11 bases between them. Germline CDR1 SGHTA, CDR2 FQGNSA. CDR3 protein: CASSLMGAPNEKLFF. The CDR3 DNA sequence: TGTGCCAGCAGCTTGATGGGGGCGCCTAATGAAAAACTGTTTTTT.

V usage is TRBV6-5 and J usage is TRBJ1-4; D is perhaps TRBD1 (6 bases). Trimming shortened V by 4 bases and J by 9 bases, and 12 bases separated the two germline ends. The CDR3 has 13 amino acids. The germline CDR1 and CDR2 sequences are MNHEY and SVGAGI. The CDR3 coding sequence is TGTGCCAGCAGTTCCCAGACAGGACAAAAACTGTTTTTT. It encodes CASSSQTGQKLFF.

The rearrangement joins TRBV18 to TRBJ1-1; D remains ambiguous. CDR1 and CDR2 (germline): KGHSH, LQKENI. V shed 3 bases and J shed 4 bases, with 21 bases lying between them. The CDR3 covers 17 residues. The chain's CDR3 is CASSPVRTGWGSTEAFF. The CDR3, as DNA: TGTGCCAGCTCACCCGTTAGGACTGGATGGGGTAGCACTGAAGCTTTCTTT.